This T cell receptor (beta chain) was obtained from a study of blood T cell repertoires in COVID-19. The wider study: Samples taken during acute and convalescent COVID-19 were collected in the United States, Italy and Spain. PBMCs, B-cell-depleted T cells, or T cells were the source of the cDNA or gDNA that made up the material.

V was clipped by 4 bases and J by 4 bases, with 11 bases between them. CDR1 and CDR2 (germline): SEHNR, FQNEAQ (reference sequence). The CDR3 spans 15 residues. Assay: immunoSEQ multiplex PCR; the TCRdb copy retains only in-frame clones and omits some. Of 200,000 or so clones in the sample, roughly 81% are singletons; the top ten hold less than 6.5%. The TCR was taken from a woman aged 70-85 years with active or convalescent COVID-19. The chain has TRBV7-9 and TRBJ2-6; tentative D call: TRBD2 (5 bases). Input material: peripheral blood. CDR3 loop: CASSSAPGGANVLTF. The CDR3 bases are TGTGCCAGCAGCTCTGCACCGGGGGGGGCCAACGTCCTGACTTTC.